Listed below are T cell receptor beta chains from one sample, sequenced in a study of T cells in tumors after PD-1 blockade. Libraries were prepared by immunoSEQ multiplex PCR; TCRdb keeps only in-frame clonotypes and omits some of them. The table includes approximately 47,000 clones, under 85% detected once. Material: PBMCs, obtained before anti-PD-1 therapy. All receptors derive from a human donor with advanced basal cell or squamous cell carcinoma (not recorded which). Both conserved end residues are part of each CDR3. The D gene is left open where the match is weak. Expanded clones are given a class, and other clones once, few, many or no size at all.

v_call: TRBV2
j_call: TRBJ2-1
clone_size: .
d_call: .
cdr3_length: 14
cdr3_nt: TGTGCCAGCAGAGCTAGCGAAAACCACAATGAGCAGTTCTTC
cdr3_aa: CASRASENHNEQFF

v_call: TRBV19
j_call: TRBJ1-5
clone_size: .
d_call: .
cdr3_length: 14
cdr3_nt: TGTGCCAGTAGTATGGGCCGGGGCAATCAGCCCCAGCATTTT
cdr3_aa: CASSMGRGNQPQHF

v_call: TRBV7-2
j_call: TRBJ2-2
clone_size: .
d_call: TRBD2
cdr3_length: 17
cdr3_nt: TGTGCCAGCACCGCTTCTAGCGGGACCACCAGGACCGGGGAGCTGTTTTTT
cdr3_aa: CASTASSGTTRTGELFF

v_call: TRBV5-1
j_call: TRBJ1-2
clone_size: .
d_call: .
cdr3_length: 15
cdr3_nt: TGCGCCAGCAGCCAGGCTTCCGGGTATAACTATGGCTACACCTTC
cdr3_aa: CASSQASGYNYGYTF

v_call: TRBV7-2
j_call: TRBJ2-1
clone_size: once
d_call: TRBD1
cdr3_length: 17
cdr3_nt: TGTGCCAGCAGCCTGGGGGACAGGGGCGGGTCCTACAATGAGCAGTTCTTC
cdr3_aa: CASSLGDRGGSYNEQFF

v_call: TRBV6-5
j_call: TRBJ1-3
clone_size: .
d_call: .
cdr3_length: 11
cdr3_nt: TGTGCCAGCAGACAACAAAACACCATATATTTT
cdr3_aa: CASRQQNTIYF

v_call: TRBV5-1
j_call: TRBJ1-3
clone_size: .
d_call: TRBD1
cdr3_length: 17
cdr3_nt: TGCGCCAGCAGCTTGTCCGGGACAGGGTCAACTGGAAACACCATATATTTT
cdr3_aa: CASSLSGTGSTGNTIYF

v_call: TRBV3-1/TRBV3-2
j_call: TRBJ2-3
clone_size: .
d_call: .
cdr3_length: 12
cdr3_nt: TGTGCCAGCAGCCCCGAGACCGATACGCAGTATTTT
cdr3_aa: CASSPETDTQYF

v_call: TRBV9
j_call: TRBJ1-5
clone_size: medium-sized
d_call: .
cdr3_length: 14
cdr3_nt: TGTGCCAGCAGTCTGGGACCGAGCAATCAGCCCCAGCATTTT
cdr3_aa: CASSLGPSNQPQHF

v_call: TRBV5-4
j_call: TRBJ2-7
clone_size: .
d_call: .
cdr3_length: 15
cdr3_nt: TGTGCCAGCAGCGGGGCCGACACCCACTCCTACGAGCAGTACTTC
cdr3_aa: CASSGADTHSYEQYF